These 5 T cell receptor beta chains were sequenced from one sample in a study of T cell responses to AZD1222 COVID-19 vaccine. Sequencing used immunoSEQ multiplex PCR; TCRdb keeps in-frame clones, though not all of them. The data contain 84,000 or so clones, approximately 90% of them seen just once; the ten biggest clones take up less than 1.6%. The source was peripheral blood, collected on day 0 of AZD1222 vaccination. Source of these receptors: an adult in good health.

This clone is a singleton in its sample. The chain uses TRBV4-1 and TRBJ2-7, with 8 nucleotides matching TRBD1. CDR3 length equals 13 residues. Looked up from germline, CDR1 is MGHRA and CDR2 is YSYEKL. Trimming at V came to 3 bases and at J to 5 bases, leaving 3 bases not matched to a gene. CDR3 DNA: TGCGCCAGCAGCCAGGGACAGGTGGACGAGCAGTACTTC. Residues: CASSQGQVDEQYF.

This clone has a handful of counts. This chain uses TRBV7-9 with TRBJ2-7, with a tentative D call TRBD2 (5 bases). CDR3 size: 12 residues. Germline V gene sequence: CDR1 SEHNR, CDR2 FQNEAQ (reference sequence). Trimming stripped 5 bases from V and 4 bases from J, with 9 bases between. As DNA, the CDR3 is TGTGCCAGCAGCACGACGGGGTACGAGCAGTACTTC. It specifies CASSTTGYEQYF.

The chain carries TRBV10-3 and TRBJ1-2, with 11 bases aligning to TRBD1. This CDR3 is built from 13 residues. J gave up 8 bases and V 7 bases, and 6 bases lay outside the gene matches. CDR1 and CDR2 (germline): ENHRY, SYGVKD. CDR3 in amino acids: CAINGQGAGGYTF. The CDR3 DNA reads TGTGCCATCAACGGACAGGGGGCGGGAGGCTACACCTTC.

This clone was observed a handful of times. The chain combines TRBV3-1 (or the pseudogene TRBV3-2) with TRBJ1-2; unclear D gene. Trimming cost V 0 bases and J 8 bases, with 10 bases left between them. Germline CDR1 and CDR2: LGHDT and YNNKEL (reference sequence). The CDR3 length is 13 residues. CDR3 in amino acids: CASSQEGFGGYTF. The CDR3 region has the DNA TGTGCCAGCAGCCAAGAGGGGTTCGGAGGCTACACCTTC.

This sequence joins TRBV4-3 and TRBJ2-2, with 8 bases that match TRBD2. The V segment lost 0 bases and the J segment 6 bases; nucleotides outside the gene matches: 9. The CDR3 is 17 residues long. Germline V gene data show CDR1 as LGHNA and CDR2 as YSLEER. This CDR3 is CASSQDPTGGPAGELFF. In DNA, the CDR3 is TGCGCCAGCAGCCAAGATCCCACGGGAGGGCCAGCCGGGGAGCTGTTTTTT.